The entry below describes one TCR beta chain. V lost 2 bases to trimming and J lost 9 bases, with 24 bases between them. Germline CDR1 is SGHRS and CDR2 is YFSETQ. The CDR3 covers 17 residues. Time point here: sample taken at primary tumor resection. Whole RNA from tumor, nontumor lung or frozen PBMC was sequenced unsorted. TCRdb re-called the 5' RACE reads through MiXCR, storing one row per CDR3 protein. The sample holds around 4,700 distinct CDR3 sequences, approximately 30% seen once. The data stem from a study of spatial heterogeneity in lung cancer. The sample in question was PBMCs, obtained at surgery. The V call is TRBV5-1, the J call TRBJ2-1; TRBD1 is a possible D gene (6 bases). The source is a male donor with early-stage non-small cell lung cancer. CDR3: CASSFSSGTWGSGEQFF. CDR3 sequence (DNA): TGCGCCAGCAGCTTCTCCTCCGGGACATGGGGCTCGGGTGAGCAGTTCTTC.